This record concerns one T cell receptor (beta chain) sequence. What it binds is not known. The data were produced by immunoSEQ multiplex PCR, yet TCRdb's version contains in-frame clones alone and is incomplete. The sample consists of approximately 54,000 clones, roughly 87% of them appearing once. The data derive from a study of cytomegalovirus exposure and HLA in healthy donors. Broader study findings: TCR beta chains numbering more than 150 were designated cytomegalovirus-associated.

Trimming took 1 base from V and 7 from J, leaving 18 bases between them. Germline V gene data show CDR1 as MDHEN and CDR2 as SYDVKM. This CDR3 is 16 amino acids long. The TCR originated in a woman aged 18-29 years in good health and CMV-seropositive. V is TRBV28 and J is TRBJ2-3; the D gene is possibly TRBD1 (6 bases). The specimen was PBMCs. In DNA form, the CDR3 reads TGTGCCAGCAGTTTATCGGTGGGGGCGAGTTCGCATACGCAGTATTTT. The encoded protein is CASSLSVGASSHTQYF. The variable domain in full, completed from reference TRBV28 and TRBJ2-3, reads DVKVTQSSRYLVKRTGEKVFLECVQDMDHENMFWYRQDPGLGLRLIYFSYDVKMKEKGDIPEGYSVSREKKERFSLILESASTNQTSMYLCASSLSVGASSHTQYFGPGTRLTVL.